This TCR beta chain was recovered during a study of blood T cell repertoires in COVID-19. Overall study context: Specimens from acute and convalescent COVID-19 originated in the United States, Italy and Spain. The analysed material was cDNA or gDNA that came from T cells, B-cell-depleted T cells, or PBMCs.

Seattle researchers signed up patients amid active infection and tracked them longitudinally. Study processing details: Estimation of nucleated cell counts relied on the amplification of reference gene primers. Clones were read by immunoSEQ multiplex PCR, and TCRdb kept only the in-frame ones, dropping some. V, J and clone size were drawn from that table, and D and trimming were deduced from the DNA. Among 360,000 or so clones listed, 89% were seen once. V lost 1 base, J lost 5 bases, and 5 bases stayed unmatched. The CDR3 loop spans 14 amino acids. Germline lookup yields CDR1 SNHLY and CDR2 FYNNEI. Sample: peripheral blood. The chain has TRBV2 and TRBJ2-7; TRBD2 matches 7 bases. The TCR comes from a woman aged 55 to 70 with COVID-19, enrolled during active disease. CDR3 in DNA: TGTGCCAGCAGTGAAGGACTAGCAATCGACGAGCAGTACTTC. It codes for CASSEGLAIDEQYF.